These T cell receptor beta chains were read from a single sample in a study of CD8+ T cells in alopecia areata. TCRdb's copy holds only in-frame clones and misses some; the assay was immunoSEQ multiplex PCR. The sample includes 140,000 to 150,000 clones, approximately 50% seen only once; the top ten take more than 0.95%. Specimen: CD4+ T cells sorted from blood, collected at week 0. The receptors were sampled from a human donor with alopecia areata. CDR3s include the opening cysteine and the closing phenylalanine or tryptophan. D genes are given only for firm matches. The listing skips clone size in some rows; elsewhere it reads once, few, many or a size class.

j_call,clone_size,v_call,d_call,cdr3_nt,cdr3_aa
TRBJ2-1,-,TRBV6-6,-,TGTGCCAGCAGTAAGGGACACAGTCCTTACAATGAGCAGTTCTTC,CASSKGHSPYNEQFF
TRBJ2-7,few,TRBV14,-,TGTGCCAGCAGTCGGAGCGGGTTATCCTACGAGCAGTACTTC,CASSRSGLSYEQYF
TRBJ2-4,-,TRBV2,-,TGTGCCAGCAGTAGCGGGCTAGCCAAAAACATTCAGTACTTC,CASSSGLAKNIQYF
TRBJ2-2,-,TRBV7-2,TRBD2,TGTGCCAGCAGGCGGGGGGCGAACACCGGGGAGCTGTTTTTT,CASRRGANTGELFF
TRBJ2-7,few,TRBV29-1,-,TGCAGCGTCCGCTCCCGGACGGCCTCCGAGCAGTACTTC,CSVRSRTASEQYF
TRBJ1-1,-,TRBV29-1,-,TGCAGCGTCCGAGGAGGACAGACTACGAACACTGAAGCTTTCTTT,CSVRGGQTTNTEAFF
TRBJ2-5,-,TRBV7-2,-,TGTGCCAGCAGCCTAATCACCTGGGAGACCCAGTACTTC,CASSLITWETQYF
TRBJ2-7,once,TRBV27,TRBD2,TGTGCCAGCAGTCAGACTAGCGGGGCGTCCTACGAGCAGTACTTC,CASSQTSGASYEQYF
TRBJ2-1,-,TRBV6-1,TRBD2,TGTGCCAGCAGTGAGGCGACTAGCCCTTACAATGAGCAGTTCTTC,CASSEATSPYNEQFF
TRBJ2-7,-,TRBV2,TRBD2,TGTGCCAGCCTTGATGTTGCCTTGGGGAGGGCCCACGAGCAGTACTTC,CASLDVALGRAHEQYF
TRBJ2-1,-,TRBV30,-,TGTGCCGTCTCCAGGAGCTCCTACAATGAGCAGTTCTTC,CAVSRSSYNEQFF
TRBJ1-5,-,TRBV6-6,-,TGTGCCAGCAGTTACCTGGCGGTAAGCAATCAGCCCCAGCATTTT,CASSYLAVSNQPQHF
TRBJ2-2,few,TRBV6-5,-,TGTGCCAGCAGTAAGATAAGAACCGGGGAGCTGTTTTTT,CASSKIRTGELFF
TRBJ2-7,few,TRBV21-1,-,TGTGCCAGCAGCAAAGGTTCCCACGGCCAGGGGATGATCTACGAGCAGTACTTC,CASSKGSHGQGMIYEQYF
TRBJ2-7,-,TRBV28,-,TGTGCCAGCAGTTTACAACAGGCCCCCTACGAGCAGTACTTC,CASSLQQAPYEQYF
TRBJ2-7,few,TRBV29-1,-,TGCAGCGCTGCACTTGGTCAGAGCTCCTACGAGCAGTACTTC,CSAALGQSSYEQYF
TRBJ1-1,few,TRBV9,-,TGTGCCAGCAGCGTAGGCAGGGACACTGAAGCTTTCTTT,CASSVGRDTEAFF
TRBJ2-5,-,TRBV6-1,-,TGTGCCAGCAGTGCTTCAGGAGAGACCCAGTACTTC,CASSASGETQYF
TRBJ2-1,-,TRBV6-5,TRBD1,TGTGCCACGACAGGGAATCGTGAGCAGTTCTTC,CATTGNREQFF
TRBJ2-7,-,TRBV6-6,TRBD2,TGTGCCAGCAGACCCTCCGGGACTAGCGACTACGAGCAGTACTTC,CASRPSGTSDYEQYF
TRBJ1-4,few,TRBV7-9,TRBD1,TGTGCCAGCAGTTGGGACAGCCTTGGGGTAAAACTGTTTTTT,CASSWDSLGVKLFF
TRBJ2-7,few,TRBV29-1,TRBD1,TGCAGCTACAGGGGTCCCTACGAGCAGTACTTC,CSYRGPYEQYF
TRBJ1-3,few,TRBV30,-,TGTGCCTGGAGTCCGGACGCCGCAGGGGGAAACACCATATATTTT,CAWSPDAAGGNTIYF
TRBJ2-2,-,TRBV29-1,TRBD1,TGCAGCGTGCTGACAGGGTTGAACACCGGGGAGCTGTTTTTT,CSVLTGLNTGELFF
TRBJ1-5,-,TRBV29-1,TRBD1,TGCAGCGCGTCCCAGGGGGTTGACCAGCCCCAGCATTTT,CSASQGVDQPQHF
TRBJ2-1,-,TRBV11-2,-,TGTGCCAGCAGGTTGACCTTAGACTCCTACAATGAGCAGTTCTTC,CASRLTLDSYNEQFF
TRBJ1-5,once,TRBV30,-,TGTGCCTGGAGTAAGGAATTAGGACTAAGGCAGCCCCAGCATTTT,CAWSKELGLRQPQHF
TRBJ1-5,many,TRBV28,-,TGTGCCAGCACCCCTGTGTCGCAGGGCAATCAGCCCCAGCATTTT,CASTPVSQGNQPQHF
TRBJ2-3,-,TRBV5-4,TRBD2,TGTGCCAGCAGCTTGGGAGGGACTAGCGCAGATACGCAGTATTTT,CASSLGGTSADTQYF
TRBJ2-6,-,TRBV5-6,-,TGTGCCAGCAGCTTTATTGGCAGGGTAGACGTCCTGACTTTC,CASSFIGRVDVLTF
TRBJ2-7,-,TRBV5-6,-,TGTGCCAGCAGCGGGGGGCGGGACACAATCTCCTACGAGCAGTACTTC,CASSGGRDTISYEQYF
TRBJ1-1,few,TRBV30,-,TGTGCCTGGAGTCGAAGACGAACTGAAGCTTTCTTT,CAWSRRRTEAFF
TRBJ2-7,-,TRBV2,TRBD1,TGTGCCAGCAGTGGGGATTCAATACAGGGGGAGGATACCTACGAGCAGTACTTC,CASSGDSIQGEDTYEQYF
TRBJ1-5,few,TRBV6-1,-,TGTGCCAGCAGTGCCGGGACGAATCAGCCCCAGCATTTT,CASSAGTNQPQHF
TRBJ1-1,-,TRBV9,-,TGTGCCAGCAGCGTAGGGGGGGACTACTCGAACACTGAAGCTTTCTTT,CASSVGGDYSNTEAFF
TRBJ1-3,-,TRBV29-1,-,TGCAGCGTCGATTTGATGGACTCTGGAAACACCATATATTTT,CSVDLMDSGNTIYF
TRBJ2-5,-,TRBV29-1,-,TGCAGCGTTGACTCGGACAGCCCCGGGGGAGAGACCCAGTACTTC,CSVDSDSPGGETQYF
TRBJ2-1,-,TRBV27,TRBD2,TGTGCCAGCAGTGTGACTAGCGGGAGGGCCAATGAGCAGTTCTTC,CASSVTSGRANEQFF
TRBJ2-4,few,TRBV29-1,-,TGCAGCGGCTTGGAGGCCGCGGACATTCAGTACTTC,CSGLEAADIQYF
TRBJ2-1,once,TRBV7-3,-,TGTGCCAGCAGCACGGACAATGAGCAGTTCTTC,CASSTDNEQFF
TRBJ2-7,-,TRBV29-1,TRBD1,TGCAGCGTTGTACAGGGGGTGGCTGAGCAGTACTTC,CSVVQGVAEQYF
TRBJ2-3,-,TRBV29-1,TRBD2,TGCAGCGTTGTACTAGCGGGAGGCACAGATACGCAGTATTTT,CSVVLAGGTDTQYF
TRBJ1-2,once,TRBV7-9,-,TGTGCCAGCAGCTTAGGGGGCGTCGATGGCTACACCTTC,CASSLGGVDGYTF
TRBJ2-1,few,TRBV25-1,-,TGTGCCAGCAGCAGAGCCGGACAGGGAGGGATCGCTGAGCAGTTCTTC,CASSRAGQGGIAEQFF
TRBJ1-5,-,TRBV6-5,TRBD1,TGTGCCAGCAGTTCTTCAGGGGGACTCTATCAGCCCCAGCATTTT,CASSSSGGLYQPQHF
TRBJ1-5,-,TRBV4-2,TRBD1,TGTGCCAGCAGCCAAGATCAGGGGGGAAATCAGCCCCAGCATTTT,CASSQDQGGNQPQHF
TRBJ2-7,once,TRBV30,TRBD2,TGTGCCTGGGCGGGGGGTAAATACGAGCAGTACTTC,CAWAGGKYEQYF
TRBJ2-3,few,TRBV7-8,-,TGTGCCAGCAGCTTGAGGGAACGCACAGATACGCAGTATTTT,CASSLRERTDTQYF
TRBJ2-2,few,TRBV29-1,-,TGCAGCGTTGTCAGCCTCACCGGGGAGCTGTTTTTT,CSVVSLTGELFF
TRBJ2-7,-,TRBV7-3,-,TGTGCCAGCAGCCCCGGGCCGTTGGGGTACGAGCAGTACTTC,CASSPGPLGYEQYF
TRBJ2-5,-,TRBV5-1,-,TGCGCCAGCAGCCAAGGGACATTATCAGAGACCCAGTACTTC,CASSQGTLSETQYF
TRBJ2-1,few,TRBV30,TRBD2,TGTGCCTGGACGGGACTAGCGGGACACAATGAGCAGTTCTTC,CAWTGLAGHNEQFF
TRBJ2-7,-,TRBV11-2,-,TGTGCCAGCAGCCGAAGACACGAGCAGTACTTC,CASSRRHEQYF